The rows below give T cell receptor beta chains drawn from one sample of a study of blood T cell repertoires in COVID-19. TCRdb keeps only in-frame clones here, not all; method: immunoSEQ multiplex PCR. Among over 250,000 clones listed, 83% were seen once. Sequenced input: peripheral blood. The receptors here all came from a woman in her 50s who had recovered from COVID-19. Both conserved end residues are part of each CDR3. The D gene is left open where the match is weak. Size is omitted from some rows. Given values are once, few, many or a class for expanded clones.

v_call: TRBV27
d_call: TRBD2
clone_size: few
j_call: TRBJ2-1
cdr3_length: 17
cdr3_nt: TGTGCCAGCAGTTTACCCCCCGGGACTAGCGGGGGTAATGAGCAGTTCTTC
cdr3_aa: CASSLPPGTSGGNEQFF

v_call: TRBV6-1
d_call: TRBD2
clone_size: -
j_call: TRBJ2-3
cdr3_length: 18
cdr3_nt: TGTGCCAGCAGTGAAGGGGGACTAGCGGGGGATCTGCGGGATACGCAGTATTTT
cdr3_aa: CASSEGGLAGDLRDTQYF

v_call: TRBV7-2
d_call: TRBD2
clone_size: -
j_call: TRBJ2-7
cdr3_length: 16
cdr3_nt: TGTGCCAGCAGCTTAACGGAGACTAGCCGTTCCTACGAGCAGTACTTC
cdr3_aa: CASSLTETSRSYEQYF

v_call: TRBV27
d_call: -
clone_size: -
j_call: TRBJ1-5
cdr3_length: 12
cdr3_nt: TGTGCCAGCAGTTCAGTTAATCAGCCCCAGCATTTT
cdr3_aa: CASSSVNQPQHF

v_call: TRBV27
d_call: -
clone_size: -
j_call: TRBJ2-2
cdr3_length: 15
cdr3_nt: TGTGCCAGCAGTCCCCGAGCAGGGTGGGGCGGGGAGCTGTTTTTT
cdr3_aa: CASSPRAGWGGELFF

v_call: TRBV27
d_call: -
clone_size: -
j_call: TRBJ2-7
cdr3_length: 13
cdr3_nt: TGTGCCAGCAGTTTTGGACAGACCTACGAGCAGTACTTC
cdr3_aa: CASSFGQTYEQYF

v_call: TRBV24-1
d_call: TRBD2
clone_size: -
j_call: TRBJ2-1
cdr3_length: 15
cdr3_nt: TGTGCCACCCGGGCTAGCGGGAGTGGACCCAATGAGCAGTTCTTC
cdr3_aa: CATRASGSGPNEQFF

v_call: TRBV4-2
d_call: -
clone_size: -
j_call: TRBJ1-1
cdr3_length: 15
cdr3_nt: TGTGCCAGCAGCCCAAGTATGGTACCTCGAGGAGTGGCTTTCTTT
cdr3_aa: CASSPSMVPRGVAFF

v_call: TRBV12-5
d_call: TRBD1
clone_size: -
j_call: TRBJ1-3
cdr3_length: 17
cdr3_nt: TGTGCTAGTGGTTTGGTAGCGCGACAGGGTATGGGAAACACCATATATTTT
cdr3_aa: CASGLVARQGMGNTIYF

v_call: TRBV11-2
d_call: -
clone_size: -
j_call: TRBJ1-6
cdr3_length: 17
cdr3_nt: TGTGCCAGCAGCGACTCACCCGACGGCTCCTATAATTCACCCCTCCACTTT
cdr3_aa: CASSDSPDGSYNSPLHF

v_call: TRBV19
d_call: -
clone_size: -
j_call: TRBJ2-6
cdr3_length: 16
cdr3_nt: TGTGCCAGTAGTATAGGGGGGCAGGCTGGGGCCAACGTCCTGACTTTC
cdr3_aa: CASSIGGQAGANVLTF

v_call: TRBV2
d_call: TRBD1
clone_size: -
j_call: TRBJ2-1
cdr3_length: 15
cdr3_nt: TGTGCCAGCAGTGAAGGACCAGGGGGCTGGAGTGAGCAGTTCTTC
cdr3_aa: CASSEGPGGWSEQFF

v_call: TRBV3-1/TRBV3-2
d_call: -
clone_size: -
j_call: TRBJ1-1
cdr3_length: 12
cdr3_nt: TGTGCCAGCAGCCAAGGGAGTGCTGAAGCTTTCTTT
cdr3_aa: CASSQGSAEAFF

v_call: TRBV24-1
d_call: TRBD1
clone_size: once
j_call: TRBJ2-2
cdr3_length: 16
cdr3_nt: TGTGCCACCAGTGATCCGGGACAGTCGAACACCGGGGAGCTGTTTTTT
cdr3_aa: CATSDPGQSNTGELFF

v_call: TRBV7-9
d_call: -
clone_size: -
j_call: TRBJ1-3
cdr3_length: 14
cdr3_nt: TGTGCCAGCAGTACAGGGAGCTCTGGAAACACCATATATTTT
cdr3_aa: CASSTGSSGNTIYF

v_call: TRBV30
d_call: -
clone_size: -
j_call: TRBJ1-2
cdr3_length: 13
cdr3_nt: TGTGCCTGGAGCGCTAATGTAGCCTCTGGCTACACCTTC
cdr3_aa: CAWSANVASGYTF

v_call: TRBV7-8
d_call: -
clone_size: -
j_call: TRBJ1-6
cdr3_length: 14
cdr3_nt: TGTGCCAGCAGCGCGGACAGAACTAAATCACCCCTCCACTTT
cdr3_aa: CASSADRTKSPLHF

v_call: TRBV7-3
d_call: TRBD1
clone_size: -
j_call: TRBJ1-1
cdr3_length: 14
cdr3_nt: TGTGCCAGCAGCGAACAGGGGGCGGGCACTGAAGCTTTCTTT
cdr3_aa: CASSEQGAGTEAFF

v_call: TRBV20-1
d_call: -
clone_size: -
j_call: TRBJ1-1
cdr3_length: 12
cdr3_nt: TGCAGTGCTAGTCCAGGGGCCACTGAAGCTTTCTTT
cdr3_aa: CSASPGATEAFF

v_call: TRBV7-2
d_call: -
clone_size: -
j_call: TRBJ2-4
cdr3_length: 13
cdr3_nt: TGTGCCAGCAGACGACAGCTTGAAAACATTCAGTACTTC
cdr3_aa: CASRRQLENIQYF

v_call: TRBV6-2/TRBV6-3
d_call: -
clone_size: few
j_call: TRBJ1-2
cdr3_length: 13
cdr3_nt: TGTGCCAGCAGTTACGTGGAGGAGGACGGCTACACCTTC
cdr3_aa: CASSYVEEDGYTF

v_call: TRBV7-8
d_call: -
clone_size: -
j_call: TRBJ1-4
cdr3_length: 16
cdr3_nt: TGTGCCAGCAGCTCGAGTCGGGGTGTGGTTCGTGAAAAACTGTTTTTT
cdr3_aa: CASSSSRGVVREKLFF

v_call: TRBV6-2/TRBV6-3
d_call: TRBD1
clone_size: -
j_call: TRBJ1-2
cdr3_length: 16
cdr3_nt: TGTGCCAGCAGTTCTTTTGACAGGGATGAAAACTATGGCTACACCTTC
cdr3_aa: CASSSFDRDENYGYTF

v_call: TRBV9
d_call: -
clone_size: -
j_call: TRBJ1-6
cdr3_length: 14
cdr3_nt: TGTGCCAGCAGCGTAGGAGGAGAGAATTCACCCCTCCACTTT
cdr3_aa: CASSVGGENSPLHF

v_call: TRBV27
d_call: TRBD2
clone_size: -
j_call: TRBJ2-7
cdr3_length: 17
cdr3_nt: TGTGCCAGCAGTTCATCACCCGGCCTAGCGGGAGTTGGCGAGCAGTACTTC
cdr3_aa: CASSSSPGLAGVGEQYF

v_call: TRBV28
d_call: -
clone_size: -
j_call: TRBJ2-7
cdr3_length: 14
cdr3_nt: TGTGCCAGCAGGGCAGTGGGGGGGCCTTACGAGCAGTACTTC
cdr3_aa: CASRAVGGPYEQYF

v_call: TRBV28
d_call: -
clone_size: -
j_call: TRBJ2-7
cdr3_length: 12
cdr3_nt: TGTGCCAGCAGTTTCGGCTCCTACGAGCAGTACTTC
cdr3_aa: CASSFGSYEQYF

v_call: TRBV28
d_call: -
clone_size: few
j_call: TRBJ2-1
cdr3_length: 17
cdr3_nt: TGTGCCAGCAGTTTCCCCAGCACCGGGACTTCCTACAATGAGCAGTTCTTC
cdr3_aa: CASSFPSTGTSYNEQFF

v_call: TRBV18
d_call: TRBD1
clone_size: -
j_call: TRBJ1-2
cdr3_length: 14
cdr3_nt: TGTGCCAGCTCACCCTTGACAGGGTTTGACGGCTACACCTTC
cdr3_aa: CASSPLTGFDGYTF

v_call: TRBV27
d_call: -
clone_size: -
j_call: TRBJ1-2
cdr3_length: 19
cdr3_nt: TGTGCCAGCAGTTTACAGCCGCCGGTAGGGGGGGGATTTGACTATGGCTACACCTTC
cdr3_aa: CASSLQPPVGGGFDYGYTF

v_call: TRBV4-2
d_call: TRBD2
clone_size: -
j_call: TRBJ2-2
cdr3_length: 19
cdr3_nt: TGTGCCAGCAGCCTCCCCCCCTCGGGACTAGCAGCGAACACCGGGGAGCTGTTTTTT
cdr3_aa: CASSLPPSGLAANTGELFF

v_call: TRBV12-3/TRBV12-4
d_call: -
clone_size: -
j_call: TRBJ1-1
cdr3_length: 12
cdr3_nt: TGTGCCAGCAGGTGGACAGCCAATGAAGCTTTCTTT
cdr3_aa: CASRWTANEAFF

v_call: TRBV2
d_call: TRBD1
clone_size: -
j_call: TRBJ1-2
cdr3_length: 16
cdr3_nt: TGTGCCAGCCGCCGCTTAAAGAGGGACAGGGGAAGAGGCTACACCTTC
cdr3_aa: CASRRLKRDRGRGYTF

v_call: TRBV6-2/TRBV6-3
d_call: -
clone_size: few
j_call: TRBJ1-6
cdr3_length: 15
cdr3_nt: TGTGCCAGCACCCCCGGCGGGACGCAGGTTCGAGGCCTCCACTTT
cdr3_aa: CASTPGGTQVRGLHF

v_call: TRBV5-6
d_call: -
clone_size: -
j_call: TRBJ2-1
cdr3_length: 12
cdr3_nt: TGTGCCAGCAGTCCGGGTTACAATGAGCAGTTCTTC
cdr3_aa: CASSPGYNEQFF

v_call: TRBV4-3
d_call: TRBD2
clone_size: few
j_call: TRBJ2-1
cdr3_length: 17
cdr3_nt: TGCGCCAGCAGCCAAGATAATCTAGGCGGGGGGGTCAATGAGCAGTTCTTC
cdr3_aa: CASSQDNLGGGVNEQFF

v_call: TRBV27
d_call: -
clone_size: -
j_call: TRBJ1-6
cdr3_length: 18
cdr3_nt: TGTGCCAGCAGTTTCGGCGGCTTCCGACAGAACTATAATTCACCCCTCCACTTT
cdr3_aa: CASSFGGFRQNYNSPLHF

v_call: TRBV10-3
d_call: -
clone_size: -
j_call: TRBJ2-7
cdr3_length: 14
cdr3_nt: TGTGCCACCCAGGGCCGGGACAACTCCTACGAGCAGTACTTC
cdr3_aa: CATQGRDNSYEQYF

v_call: TRBV6-6
d_call: -
clone_size: -
j_call: TRBJ1-1
cdr3_length: 13
cdr3_nt: TGTGCCAGCAGTTACCTTTCCAGGGGCGAAGCTTTCTTT
cdr3_aa: CASSYLSRGEAFF

v_call: TRBV9
d_call: -
clone_size: -
j_call: TRBJ2-1
cdr3_length: 18
cdr3_nt: TGTGCCAGCTCCGATAAGAGTTTTGCGGTAAGCTCCTACAATGAGCAGTTCTTC
cdr3_aa: CASSDKSFAVSSYNEQFF

v_call: TRBV3-1/TRBV3-2
d_call: TRBD1
clone_size: -
j_call: TRBJ1-4
cdr3_length: 13
cdr3_nt: TGTGCCAGCAGCCAAGGGACAGGGGAAAAACTGTTTTTT
cdr3_aa: CASSQGTGEKLFF

v_call: TRBV9
d_call: TRBD1
clone_size: -
j_call: TRBJ1-5
cdr3_length: 14
cdr3_nt: TGTGCCAGCAGCGCCACAGGGGAAAATCAGCCCCAGCATTTT
cdr3_aa: CASSATGENQPQHF

v_call: TRBV15
d_call: -
clone_size: -
j_call: TRBJ2-5
cdr3_length: 14
cdr3_nt: TGTGCCACCAGCAGAGACAGGGCCCAAGAGACCCAGTACTTC
cdr3_aa: CATSRDRAQETQYF

v_call: TRBV5-6
d_call: -
clone_size: -
j_call: TRBJ2-4
cdr3_length: 16
cdr3_nt: TGTGCCAGCAGCGGGGGGACAGATCTACCCAAAAACATTCAGTACTTC
cdr3_aa: CASSGGTDLPKNIQYF

v_call: TRBV27
d_call: TRBD2
clone_size: -
j_call: TRBJ2-1
cdr3_length: 19
cdr3_nt: TGTGCCAGCAGATCATACGGGACTAGCGGGAGGTCTTCCTACAATGAGCAGTTCTTC
cdr3_aa: CASRSYGTSGRSSYNEQFF

v_call: TRBV7-2
d_call: -
clone_size: -
j_call: TRBJ2-7
cdr3_length: 15
cdr3_nt: TGTGCCAGCAGCACAGGGTGGGGACCCAGCTACGAGCAGTACTTC
cdr3_aa: CASSTGWGPSYEQYF

v_call: TRBV14
d_call: -
clone_size: -
j_call: TRBJ2-2
cdr3_length: 12
cdr3_nt: TGTGCCAGCAGCCGCGAGATCGGGGAGCTGTTTTTT
cdr3_aa: CASSREIGELFF

v_call: TRBV10-3
d_call: -
clone_size: -
j_call: TRBJ2-7
cdr3_length: 15
cdr3_nt: TGTGCCATCAGGACTGGGACAACGGGAACCTACGAGCAGTACTTC
cdr3_aa: CAIRTGTTGTYEQYF

v_call: TRBV18
d_call: TRBD1
clone_size: -
j_call: TRBJ2-7
cdr3_length: 14
cdr3_nt: TGTGCCAGCTCACTGGACAGGTCCTCCTACGAGCAGTACTTC
cdr3_aa: CASSLDRSSYEQYF

v_call: TRBV10-3
d_call: TRBD1
clone_size: -
j_call: TRBJ2-2
cdr3_length: 15
cdr3_nt: TGTGCCATCAGGGGAACAGGGGTTGAGACCGGGGAGCTGTTTTTT
cdr3_aa: CAIRGTGVETGELFF